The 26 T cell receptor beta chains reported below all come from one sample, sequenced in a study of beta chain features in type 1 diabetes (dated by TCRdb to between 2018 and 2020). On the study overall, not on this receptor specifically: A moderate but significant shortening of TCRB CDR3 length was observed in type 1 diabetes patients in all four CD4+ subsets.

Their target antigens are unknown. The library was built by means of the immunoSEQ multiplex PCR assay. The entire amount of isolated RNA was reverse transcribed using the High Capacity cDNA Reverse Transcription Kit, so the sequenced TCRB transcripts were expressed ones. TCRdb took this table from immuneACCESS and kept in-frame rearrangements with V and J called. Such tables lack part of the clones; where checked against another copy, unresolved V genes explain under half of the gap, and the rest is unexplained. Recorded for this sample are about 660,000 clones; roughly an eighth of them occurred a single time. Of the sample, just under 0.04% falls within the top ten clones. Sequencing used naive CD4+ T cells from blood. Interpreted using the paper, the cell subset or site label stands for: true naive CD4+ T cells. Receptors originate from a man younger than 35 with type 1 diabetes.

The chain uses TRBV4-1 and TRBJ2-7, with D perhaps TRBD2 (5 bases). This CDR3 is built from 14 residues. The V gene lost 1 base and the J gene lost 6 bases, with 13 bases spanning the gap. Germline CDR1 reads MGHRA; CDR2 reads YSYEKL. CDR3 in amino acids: CASSQVIGLSEQYF. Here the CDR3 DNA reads TGCGCCAGCAGCCAAGTAATAGGACTCTCCGAGCAGTACTTC.

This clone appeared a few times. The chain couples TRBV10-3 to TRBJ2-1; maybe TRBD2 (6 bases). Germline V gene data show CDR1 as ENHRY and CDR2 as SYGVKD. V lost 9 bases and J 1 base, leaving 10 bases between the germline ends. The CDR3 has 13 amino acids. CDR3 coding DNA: TGTGCCATATCGCGGGAATCCTACAATGAGCAGTTCTTC. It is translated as CAISRESYNEQFF.

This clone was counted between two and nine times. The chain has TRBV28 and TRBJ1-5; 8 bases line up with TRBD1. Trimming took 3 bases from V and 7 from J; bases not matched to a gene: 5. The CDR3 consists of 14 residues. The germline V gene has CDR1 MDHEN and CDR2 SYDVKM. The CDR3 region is CASSLAGGLQPQHF. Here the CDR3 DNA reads TGTGCCAGCAGTTTGGCAGGGGGCTTACAGCCCCAGCATTTT.

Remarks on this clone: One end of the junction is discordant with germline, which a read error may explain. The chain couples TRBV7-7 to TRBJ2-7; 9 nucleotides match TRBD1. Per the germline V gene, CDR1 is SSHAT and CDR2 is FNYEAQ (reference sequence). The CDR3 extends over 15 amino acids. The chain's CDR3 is CASSFGTGRNYEQYF. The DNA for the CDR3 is TGTGCTAGCAGCTTCGGGACAGGGAGAAACTACGAGCAGTACTTC.

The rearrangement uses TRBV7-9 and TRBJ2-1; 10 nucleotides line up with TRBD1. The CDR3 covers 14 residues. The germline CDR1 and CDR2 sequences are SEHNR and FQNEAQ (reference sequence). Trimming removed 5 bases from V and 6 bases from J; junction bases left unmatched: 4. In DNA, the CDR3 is TGTGCCAGCAGCCCGAGGACAGGGGGCAATGAGCAGTTCTTC. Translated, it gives CASSPRTGGNEQFF.

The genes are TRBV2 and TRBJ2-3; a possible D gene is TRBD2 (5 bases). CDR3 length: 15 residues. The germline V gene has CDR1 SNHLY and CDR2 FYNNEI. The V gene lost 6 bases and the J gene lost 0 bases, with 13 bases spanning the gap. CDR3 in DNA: TGTGCCAGCAGAATGGGAGTCGCTAGCACAGATACGCAGTATTTT. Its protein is CASRMGVASTDTQYF.

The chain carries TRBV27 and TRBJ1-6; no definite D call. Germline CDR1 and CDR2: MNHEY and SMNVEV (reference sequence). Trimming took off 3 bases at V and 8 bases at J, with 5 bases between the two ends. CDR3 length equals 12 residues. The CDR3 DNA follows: TGTGCCAGCAGTTTCGGTGATTCACCCCTCCACTTT. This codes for CASSFGDSPLHF.

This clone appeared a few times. The DNA of the CDR3 is TGCGCCAGCAGCTTGACGGGACAGGAGAACTACGAGCAGTACTTC. Protein sequence: CASSLTGQENYEQYF. The chain uses TRBV5-1 and TRBJ2-7; 8 positions match TRBD1. The CDR3 has 15 amino acids. V lost 1 base to trimming and J lost 3 bases; unmatched junction nucleotides: 6. Germline CDR1 reads SGHRS; CDR2 reads YFSETQ.

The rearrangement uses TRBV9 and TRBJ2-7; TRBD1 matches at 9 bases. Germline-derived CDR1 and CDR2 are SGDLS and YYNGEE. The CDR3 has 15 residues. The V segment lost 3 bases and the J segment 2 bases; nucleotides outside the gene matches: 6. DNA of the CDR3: TGTGCCAGCAGCGCATCGGGACAGGGACCCTACGAGCAGTACTTC. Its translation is CASSASGQGPYEQYF.

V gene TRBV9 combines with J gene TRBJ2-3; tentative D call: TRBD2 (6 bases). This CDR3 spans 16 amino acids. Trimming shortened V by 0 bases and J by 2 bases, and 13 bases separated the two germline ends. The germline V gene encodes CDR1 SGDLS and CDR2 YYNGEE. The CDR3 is CASSVGIADYTDTQYF. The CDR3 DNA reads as TGTGCCAGCAGCGTAGGTATAGCGGATTACACAGATACGCAGTATTTT.

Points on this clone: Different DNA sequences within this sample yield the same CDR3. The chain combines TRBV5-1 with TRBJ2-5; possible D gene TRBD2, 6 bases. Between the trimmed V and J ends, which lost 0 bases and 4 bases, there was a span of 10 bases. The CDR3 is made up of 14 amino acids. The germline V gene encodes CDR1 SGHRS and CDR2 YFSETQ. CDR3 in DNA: TGCGCCAGCAGCTTGGTGCAGGGAGGAGAGACCCAGTACTTC. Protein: CASSLVQGGETQYF. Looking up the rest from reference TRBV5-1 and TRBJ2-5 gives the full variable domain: KAGVTQTPRYLIKTRGQQVTLSCSPISGHRSVSWYQQTPGQGLQFLFEYFSETQRNKGNFPGRFSGRQFSNSRSEMNVSTLELGDSALYLCASSLVQGGETQYFGPGTRLLVL.

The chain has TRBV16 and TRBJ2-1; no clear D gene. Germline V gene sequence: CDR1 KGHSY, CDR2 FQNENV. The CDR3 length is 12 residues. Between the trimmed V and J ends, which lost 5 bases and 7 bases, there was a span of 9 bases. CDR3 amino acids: CASSTLVNEQFF. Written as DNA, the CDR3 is TGTGCCAGCAGCACGTTAGTAAATGAGCAGTTCTTC.

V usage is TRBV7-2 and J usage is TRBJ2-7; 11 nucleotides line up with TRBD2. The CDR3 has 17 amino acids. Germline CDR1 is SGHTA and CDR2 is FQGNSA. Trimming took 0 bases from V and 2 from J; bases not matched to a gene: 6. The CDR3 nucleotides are TGTGCCAGCAGCTTAGCCGTCCTAGCGGGGGGAACCTACGAGCAGTACTTC. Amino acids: CASSLAVLAGGTYEQYF.

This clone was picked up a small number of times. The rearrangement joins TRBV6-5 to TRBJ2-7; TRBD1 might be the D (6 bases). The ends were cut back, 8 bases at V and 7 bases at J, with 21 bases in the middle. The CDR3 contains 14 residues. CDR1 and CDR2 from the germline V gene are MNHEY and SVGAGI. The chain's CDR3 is CASGGRDRHGEQYF. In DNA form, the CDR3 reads TGTGCCAGCGGGGGACGAGACAGGCACGGGGAGCAGTACTTC.

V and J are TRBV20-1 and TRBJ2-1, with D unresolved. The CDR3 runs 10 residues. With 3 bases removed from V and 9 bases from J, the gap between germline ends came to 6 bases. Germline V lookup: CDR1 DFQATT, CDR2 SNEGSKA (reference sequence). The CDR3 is CSASQLEQFF. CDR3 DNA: TGCAGTGCTAGCCAGCTTGAGCAGTTCTTC.

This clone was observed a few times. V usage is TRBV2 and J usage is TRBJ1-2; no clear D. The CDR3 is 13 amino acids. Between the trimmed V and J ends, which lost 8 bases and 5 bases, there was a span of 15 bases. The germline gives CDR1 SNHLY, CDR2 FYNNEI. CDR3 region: CASSPGVSYGYTF. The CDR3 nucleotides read TGTGCCAGCTCGCCGGGAGTTTCGTATGGCTACACCTTC.

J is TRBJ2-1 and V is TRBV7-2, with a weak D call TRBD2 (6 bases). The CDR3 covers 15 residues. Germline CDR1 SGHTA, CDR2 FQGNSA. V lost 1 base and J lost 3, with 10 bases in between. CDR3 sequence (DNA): TGTGCCAGCAGCTTAGATGGTAGCGGCTACAATGAGCAGTTCTTC. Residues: CASSLDGSGYNEQFF.

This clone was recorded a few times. The CDR3 region is CACLKAVSSWAFF. The CDR3 nucleotides are TGTGCCTGTCTGAAGGCTGTGAGTAGTTGGGCTTTCTTT. The rearrangement joins TRBV30 to TRBJ1-1; no firm D call. This CDR3 comprises 13 residues. CDR1 and CDR2 (germline): GTSNPN, SVGIG (reference sequence). The V end was cut by 6 bases, the J end by 11 bases, with 22 bases between.

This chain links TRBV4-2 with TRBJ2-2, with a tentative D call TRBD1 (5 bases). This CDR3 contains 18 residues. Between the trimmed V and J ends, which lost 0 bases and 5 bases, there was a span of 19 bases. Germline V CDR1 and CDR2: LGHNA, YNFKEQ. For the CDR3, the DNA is TGTGCCAGCAGCCAAGATTTCGGGTGGCAGGGAAAAACCGGGGAGCTGTTTTTT. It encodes CASSQDFGWQGKTGELFF.

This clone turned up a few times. CDR3 nucleotides: TGCGCCAGCAGCTTTCCCGGGACTAGCGGGGCCGCCGGTGGAGATACGCAGTATTTT. Encoded protein: CASSFPGTSGAAGGDTQYF. This chain connects TRBV5-1 to TRBJ2-3, with 13 nucleotides matching TRBD2. Germline-derived CDR1 and CDR2 are SGHRS and YFSETQ. The CDR3 runs to 19 residues. The V and J ends lost 2 bases and 5 bases, in that order; junction bases with no gene match: 14.

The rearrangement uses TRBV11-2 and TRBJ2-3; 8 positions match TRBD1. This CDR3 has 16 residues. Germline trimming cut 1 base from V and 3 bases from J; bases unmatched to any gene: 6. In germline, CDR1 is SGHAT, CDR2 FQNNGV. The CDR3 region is CASSLVQGGWTDTQYF. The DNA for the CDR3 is TGTGCCAGCAGCTTAGTACAGGGGGGATGGACAGATACGCAGTATTTT. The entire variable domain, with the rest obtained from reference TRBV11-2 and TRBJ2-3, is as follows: EAGVAQSPRYKIIEKRQSVAFWCNPISGHATLYWYQQILGQGPKLLIQFQNNGVVDDSQLPKDRFSAERLKGVDSTLKIQPAKLEDSAVYLCASSLVQGGWTDTQYFGPGTRLTVL.

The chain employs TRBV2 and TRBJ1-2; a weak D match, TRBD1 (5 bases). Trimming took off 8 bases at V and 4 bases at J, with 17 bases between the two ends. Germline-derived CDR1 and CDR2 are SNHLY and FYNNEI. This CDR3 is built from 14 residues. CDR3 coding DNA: TGTGCCAGCGTCTTGGAGACCGGGGGCTATGGCTACACCTTC. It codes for CASVLETGGYGYTF.

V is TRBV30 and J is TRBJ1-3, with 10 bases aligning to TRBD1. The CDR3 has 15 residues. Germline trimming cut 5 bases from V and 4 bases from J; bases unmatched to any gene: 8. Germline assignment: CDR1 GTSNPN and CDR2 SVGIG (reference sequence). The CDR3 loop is CAWDGTGDRGNTIYF. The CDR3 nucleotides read TGTGCCTGGGACGGGACAGGGGACAGAGGAAACACCATATATTTT.

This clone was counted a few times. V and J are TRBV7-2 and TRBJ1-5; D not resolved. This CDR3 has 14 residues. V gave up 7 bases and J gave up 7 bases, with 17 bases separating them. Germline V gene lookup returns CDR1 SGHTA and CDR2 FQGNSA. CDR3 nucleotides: TGTGCCAGCACGCCGGGGAGGGTTTACCAGCCCCAGCATTTT. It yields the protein CASTPGRVYQPQHF.

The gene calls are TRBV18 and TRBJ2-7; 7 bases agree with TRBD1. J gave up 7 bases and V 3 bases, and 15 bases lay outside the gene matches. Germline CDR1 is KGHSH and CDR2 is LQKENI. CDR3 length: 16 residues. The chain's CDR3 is CASSPVATGPVREQYF. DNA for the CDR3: TGTGCCAGCTCACCCGTCGCGACAGGGCCCGTACGGGAGCAGTACTTC.

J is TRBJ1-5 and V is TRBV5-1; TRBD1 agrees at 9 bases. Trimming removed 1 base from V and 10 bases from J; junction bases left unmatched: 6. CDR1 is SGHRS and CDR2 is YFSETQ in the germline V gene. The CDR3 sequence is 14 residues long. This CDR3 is CASSLSGTGTPQHF. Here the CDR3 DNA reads TGCGCCAGCAGCTTGTCCGGGACAGGGACACCCCAGCATTTT.